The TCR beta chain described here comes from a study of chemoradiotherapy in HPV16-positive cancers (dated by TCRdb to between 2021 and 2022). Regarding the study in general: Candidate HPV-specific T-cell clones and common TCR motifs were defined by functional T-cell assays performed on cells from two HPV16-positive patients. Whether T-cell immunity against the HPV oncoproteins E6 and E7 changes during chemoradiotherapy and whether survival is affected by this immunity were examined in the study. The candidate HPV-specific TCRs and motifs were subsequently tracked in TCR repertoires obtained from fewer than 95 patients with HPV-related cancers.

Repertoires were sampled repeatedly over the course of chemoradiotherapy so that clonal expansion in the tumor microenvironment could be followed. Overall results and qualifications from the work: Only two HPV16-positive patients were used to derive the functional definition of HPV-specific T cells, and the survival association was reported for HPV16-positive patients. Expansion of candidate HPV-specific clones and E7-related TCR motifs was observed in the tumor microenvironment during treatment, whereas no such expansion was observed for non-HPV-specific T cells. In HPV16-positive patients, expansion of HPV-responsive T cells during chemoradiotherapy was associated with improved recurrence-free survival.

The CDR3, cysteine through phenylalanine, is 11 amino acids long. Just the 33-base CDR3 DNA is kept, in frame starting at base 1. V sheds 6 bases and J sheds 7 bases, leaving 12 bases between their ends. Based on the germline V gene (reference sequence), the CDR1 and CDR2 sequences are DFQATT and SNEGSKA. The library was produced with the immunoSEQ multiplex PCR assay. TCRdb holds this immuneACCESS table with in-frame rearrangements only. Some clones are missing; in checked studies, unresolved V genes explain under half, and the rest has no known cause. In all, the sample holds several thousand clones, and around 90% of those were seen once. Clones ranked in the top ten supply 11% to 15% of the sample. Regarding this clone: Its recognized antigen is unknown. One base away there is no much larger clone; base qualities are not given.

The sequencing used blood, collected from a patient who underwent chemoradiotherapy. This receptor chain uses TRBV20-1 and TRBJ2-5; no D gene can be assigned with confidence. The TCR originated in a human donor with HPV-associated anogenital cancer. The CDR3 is CSATPVGTQYF. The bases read TGCAGTGCCACTCCAGTGGGGACCCAGTACTTC.